The rows below give T cell receptor beta chains drawn from one sample of a study of cytomegalovirus exposure and HLA in healthy donors. TCRdb's table, derived via immunoSEQ multiplex PCR, lists solely in-frame clones and lacks some. The table lists 180,000 or so clones, about 79% of them singletons, with 0.7% to 0.85% in the top ten. Sequencing input: PBMCs. Source of these receptors: a female donor in good health and CMV-seronegative. CDR3s include the opening cysteine and the closing phenylalanine or tryptophan. Each record gives: clone size, J gene, D gene, V gene, CDR3 DNA, CDR3 protein. D genes are given only for firm matches. Size is stated for part of the rows, as once, few or many counts, or as a class when the clone is expanded.

size: -; J: TRBJ2-1; D: -; V: TRBV2; DNA: TGTGCCAGCCAGGGGACTAATACCTACAATGAGCAGTTCTTC; CDR3: CASQGTNTYNEQFF
size: -; J: TRBJ1-1; D: -; V: TRBV29-1; DNA: TGCAGCGTCAATCAGGGGAAGAACACTGAAGCTTTCTTT; CDR3: CSVNQGKNTEAFF
size: -; J: TRBJ2-3; D: -; V: TRBV27; DNA: TGTGCCAGCAGTTTATATCCGGGGTTAGGAGATACGCAGTATTTT; CDR3: CASSLYPGLGDTQYF
size: -; J: TRBJ2-5; D: -; V: TRBV7-2; DNA: TGTGCCAGCAGTCCTCTGCCGAGGGGACTTCACGAGACCCAGTACTTC; CDR3: CASSPLPRGLHETQYF
size: -; J: TRBJ1-2; D: -; V: TRBV27; DNA: TGTGCCACCTCCCTGGAGGCCGGTGGAAACTATGGCTACACCTTC; CDR3: CATSLEAGGNYGYTF
size: -; J: TRBJ2-1; D: -; V: TRBV7-6; DNA: TGTGCCAGCAGCCCTTCCGGAGGGAATGAGCAGTTCTTC; CDR3: CASSPSGGNEQFF
size: -; J: TRBJ1-2; D: -; V: TRBV9; DNA: TGTGCCAGCAGCGTAACGAGTAACTATGGCTACACCTTC; CDR3: CASSVTSNYGYTF
size: -; J: TRBJ1-3; D: -; V: TRBV25-1; DNA: TGTGCCAGCAGTGATAGGGGAGGGTTTGGAAACACCATATATTTT; CDR3: CASSDRGGFGNTIYF
size: -; J: TRBJ2-1; D: -; V: TRBV28; DNA: TGTGCCAGCACTAGCCGTAAGAATGAGCAGTTCTTC; CDR3: CASTSRKNEQFF
size: -; J: TRBJ2-5; D: TRBD1; V: TRBV7-9; DNA: TGTGCCAGCAGCTTAGGGACAGGGTTAGAGACCCAGTACTTC; CDR3: CASSLGTGLETQYF
size: -; J: TRBJ2-7; D: -; V: TRBV30; DNA: TGTGCCTGGAGTGTAAAGGGGGCCTACGAGCAGTACTTC; CDR3: CAWSVKGAYEQYF
size: once; J: TRBJ1-1; D: TRBD1; V: TRBV27; DNA: TGTGCCAGCAGTTTATTAGGGACAGGGGGCCCTGAAGCTTTCTTT; CDR3: CASSLLGTGGPEAFF
size: -; J: TRBJ1-6; D: TRBD1; V: TRBV6-5; DNA: TGTGCCAGCAGCATGGACAGGGGTCGACCCCTCCACTTT; CDR3: CASSMDRGRPLHF
size: -; J: TRBJ1-4; D: -; V: TRBV28; DNA: TGTGCCAGCAGCTACGGACGGTGGGGAGCTAATGAAAAACTGTTTTTT; CDR3: CASSYGRWGANEKLFF
size: -; J: TRBJ1-5; D: TRBD1; V: TRBV10-1; DNA: TGCGCCAGCGGCTCCGGGGCAGGGGGCAATGGCAATCAGCCCCAGCATTTT; CDR3: CASGSGAGGNGNQPQHF
size: -; J: TRBJ2-7; D: -; V: TRBV20-1; DNA: TGCAGTGCTACTAGAGGGATCGAGCAGTACTTC; CDR3: CSATRGIEQYF
size: -; J: TRBJ2-5; D: TRBD1; V: TRBV19; DNA: TGTGCCAGTAGTATCGGACAGGGCCGGTACCAAAAGACCCAGTACTTC; CDR3: CASSIGQGRYQKTQYF
size: -; J: TRBJ1-6; D: -; V: TRBV7-6; DNA: TGTGCCAGCAGCTCGCTACTGAATTCACCCCTCCACTTT; CDR3: CASSSLLNSPLHF
size: -; J: TRBJ2-1; D: -; V: TRBV11-1; DNA: TGTGCCAGCAGCTTTAAGGCGGGAAATGAGCAGTTCTTC; CDR3: CASSFKAGNEQFF
size: -; J: TRBJ2-1; D: TRBD2; V: TRBV11-3; DNA: TGTGCCAGCAGCTATAGCGGGGGGGATTACAATGAGCAGTTCTTC; CDR3: CASSYSGGDYNEQFF
size: -; J: TRBJ2-7; D: TRBD2; V: TRBV10-3; DNA: TGTGCCATCAGCGCCGTCACTAGCGGGGGCCGCCCTAACAGCGAGCAGTACTTC; CDR3: CAISAVTSGGRPNSEQYF
size: -; J: TRBJ2-2; D: -; V: TRBV5-1; DNA: TGCGCCACCTCCGACAGACTGACGAACACCGGGGAGCTGTTTTTT; CDR3: CATSDRLTNTGELFF
size: -; J: TRBJ2-6; D: -; V: TRBV5-1; DNA: TGCGCCAGCAGCTTGGTTGGCTCTGGGGCCAACGGCCTGACTTTC; CDR3: CASSLVGSGANGLTF
size: -; J: TRBJ2-5; D: -; V: TRBV9; DNA: TGTGCCAGCAGCGACCGTGAACTGTCCGTTCCGACCCAGTACTTC; CDR3: CASSDRELSVPTQYF
size: -; J: TRBJ2-5; D: -; V: TRBV7-2; DNA: TGTGCCAGCAGCAACCAGAGGACAAGCCAAGAGACCCAGTACTTC; CDR3: CASSNQRTSQETQYF
size: -; J: TRBJ2-2; D: TRBD2; V: TRBV5-1; DNA: TGCGCCAGCAGCTTCGACGCGGGAGCATCCACCGGGGAGCTGTTTTTT; CDR3: CASSFDAGASTGELFF
size: -; J: TRBJ2-5; D: -; V: TRBV7-2; DNA: TGTGCCAGCACCCCAGCCCGGGGCCAAGAGACCCAGTACTTC; CDR3: CASTPARGQETQYF
size: few; J: TRBJ2-1; D: -; V: TRBV21-1; DNA: TGTGCCAGCAGCAAAAAGCTCGGGGGCACTAGCGGGGACTCCTACAATGAGCAGTTCTTC; CDR3: CASSKKLGGTSGDSYNEQFF
size: -; J: TRBJ2-7; D: -; V: TRBV11-3; DNA: TGTGCCAGCAGCTTAGGACGGAATCGGGACTTCGAGCAGTACTTC; CDR3: CASSLGRNRDFEQYF
size: -; J: TRBJ2-1; D: -; V: TRBV4-3; DNA: TGCGCCAGCAGCCAAGAAATAGGGGCCTACAATGAGCAGTTCTTC; CDR3: CASSQEIGAYNEQFF
size: -; J: TRBJ2-7; D: TRBD2; V: TRBV7-2; DNA: TGTGCCAGCAGCCTGACTAGCGGGGTTTACGAGCAGTACTTC; CDR3: CASSLTSGVYEQYF
size: -; J: TRBJ2-2; D: TRBD1; V: TRBV9; DNA: TGTGCCAGCAGCGTCGGACCCAGGGGGCTGTCGGGCGGGGAGCTGTTTTTT; CDR3: CASSVGPRGLSGGELFF
size: -; J: TRBJ2-7; D: TRBD2; V: TRBV6-1; DNA: TGTGCCAGCAGGGGGTGGGCTAGCGGGAGCCCTGAGCAGTACTTC; CDR3: CASRGWASGSPEQYF
size: -; J: TRBJ1-4; D: -; V: TRBV16; DNA: TGTGCCAGCAGCCAATCTTATGCCGCAGCTAATGAAAAACTGTTTTTT; CDR3: CASSQSYAAANEKLFF